These T cell receptor beta chains were read from a single sample in a study of technical replicates of blood from several donors. Clones were sequenced by immunoSEQ multiplex PCR, and TCRdb holds only the in-frame ones, with some missing. The sample has under 85,000 clones; about 96% are singletons. Source material: T cells isolated from PBMCs. Receptor source: a human donor in good health. The CDR3 runs from the conserved cysteine through the conserved F or W. A D gene is named only where the DNA matches it firmly.

length,D,J,V,DNA,CDR3
16,NA,TRBJ2-7,TRBV4-3,TGCGCCAGCAGCCAAGGTCGCTTGGGGCCACGTTACGAGCAGTACTTC,CASSQGRLGPRYEQYF
14,NA,TRBJ2-1,TRBV7-9,TGTGCCAGCATATCGGACAGAAAGCCCAATGAGCAGTTCTTC,CASISDRKPNEQFF
15,TRBD2,TRBJ2-1,TRBV7-9,TGTGCCAGCAGAGAAACTAGCGGACCTTACAATGAGCAGTTCTTC,CASRETSGPYNEQFF
14,NA,TRBJ1-4,TRBV5-1,TGCGCCAGCAGCCTGGGTCGCGTTGGTGAAAAACTGTTTTTT,CASSLGRVGEKLFF
18,TRBD1,TRBJ1-1,TRBV9,TGTGCCAGCAGCGTAGTTCCGATTGGGACAGGGCCCCACACTGAAGCTTTCTTT,CASSVVPIGTGPHTEAFF
15,NA,TRBJ2-6,TRBV11-3,TGTGCCAGCAGCTTAGGGAGCTCTGGGGCCAACGTCCTGACTTTC,CASSLGSSGANVLTF
14,NA,TRBJ1-1,TRBV25-1,TGTGCCAGCAGCTTAGGGAGGGCGAACACTGAAGCTTTCTTT,CASSLGRANTEAFF
14,NA,TRBJ2-7,TRBV9,TGTGCCAGCAGCGTAGGCGGCCATTCCTACGAGCAGTACTTC,CASSVGGHSYEQYF
15,TRBD2,TRBJ2-7,TRBV5-1,TGCGCCAGCAGCTTGGACGCGGGAGAGGGCCGCGAGCAGTACTTC,CASSLDAGEGREQYF
14,TRBD2,TRBJ2-7,TRBV13,TGTGCCAGCAGCTTTAGCGGGAGATACTACGAGCAGTACTTC,CASSFSGRYYEQYF
15,NA,TRBJ2-7,TRBV7-8,TGTGCCAGCAGCCCGCCCAGGGGCGGCTCCTACGAGCAGTACTTC,CASSPPRGGSYEQYF
17,NA,TRBJ1-4,TRBV27,TGTGCCAGCAGTCCAAAACAGGAAAATTCAACTAATGAAAAACTGTTTTTT,CASSPKQENSTNEKLFF
13,NA,TRBJ2-2,TRBV11-2,TGTGCCAGCAGCTTTATGGGCGCCGGGGAGCTGTTTTTT,CASSFMGAGELFF
15,NA,TRBJ1-2,TRBV30,TGTGCCTGGAGTCTGTATGGACTGATCTCGCCTGGCTACACCTTC,CAWSLYGLISPGYTF
12,NA,TRBJ1-2,TRBV28,TGTGCCAGCAGTTTTTTCAGCTATGGCTACACCTTC,CASSFFSYGYTF
13,NA,TRBJ2-5,TRBV2,TGTGCCAGCAGTGAAGGTGGCGGGTTGACCCAGTACTTC,CASSEGGGLTQYF
15,TRBD1,TRBJ1-5,TRBV4-1,TGCGCCAGCAGCCTCGAGGGGGCGCACGGTCAGCCCCAGCATTTT,CASSLEGAHGQPQHF
14,NA,TRBJ1-2,TRBV6-5,TGTGCCAGCAGTTACTCGATAACTTATTATGGCTACACCTTC,CASSYSITYYGYTF
15,TRBD1,TRBJ2-7,TRBV29-1,TGCAGCGTTGTTACTCGGGACAGGGCAACCCACGAGCAGTACTTC,CSVVTRDRATHEQYF
18,TRBD1,TRBJ2-2,TRBV19,TGTGCCAGTAGTATAGTTTGGGCCGGGACAGGGGGCACCGGGGAGCTGTTTTTT,CASSIVWAGTGGTGELFF
16,TRBD2,TRBJ2-7,TRBV4-1,TGCGCCAGCAGCCAAGGCGGGGGAAGTCTAGGTTACGAGCAGTACTTC,CASSQGGGSLGYEQYF
13,NA,TRBJ1-2,TRBV5-1,TGCGCCAGCAGCTCACAAGCTAACTATGGCTACACCTTC,CASSSQANYGYTF